The sequence of this T cell receptor (beta chain) was determined in a study of shared T cell receptors in the human thymus. V dropped 5 bases and J dropped 2; count of bases not matched to a gene: 11. CDR3 size: 16 residues. Germline V gene data show CDR1 as MNHEY and CDR2 as SMNVEV (reference sequence). The method was immunoSEQ multiplex PCR; TCRdb's version includes in-frame clones alone and lacks a portion of them. The table has roughly 700,000 clones, approximately 88% seen once. These data also featured in a second study, about human thymus T cells. That study reports: All donors were healthy Finnish infants who were undergoing corrective surgery to treat congenital heart defects. Resections were taken during corrective heart surgery, and the thymus tissue came from these. In thymic and blood repertoires alike, V and J usage looked biased.

Sequencing was carried out using thymocytes. The V call is TRBV27, the J call TRBJ2-7; 8 bases match TRBD2. The clonotype was recovered from a boy in the first two years of life with a congenital heart defect. The CDR3 is CASSPRYLAGAYEQYF. For the CDR3, the DNA is TGTGCCAGCAGTCCCCGGTACCTAGCGGGCGCCTACGAGCAGTACTTC.